The 20 T cell receptor beta chains given below trace back to one sample, sequenced in a study of cytomegalovirus exposure and HLA in healthy donors. The study ran its PCR with 60 Vbeta and 13 Jbeta primers. Repertoires were generated with immunoSEQ multiplex PCR, while TCRdb's copy carries only in-frame clones and drops some. The sample carries under 95,000 clones, 60% to 80% recorded once. Sample: PBMCs. The receptors derive from a boy younger than 18 in good health and CMV-seronegative.

The chain has TRBV5-4 and TRBJ2-1; a possible D gene is TRBD2 (5 bases). The CDR3 is 15 amino acids. Per the germline V gene, CDR1 is SGHNT and CDR2 is YYREEE (reference sequence). V lost 4 bases and J lost 0, with 11 bases in between. CDR3 loop: CASSESGSSYNEQFF. The CDR3 nucleotides are TGTGCCAGCAGCGAGAGCGGAAGCTCCTACAATGAGCAGTTCTTC.

The chain combines TRBV7-9 with TRBJ2-5, with 8 bases aligning to TRBD1. Germline V gene sequence: CDR1 SEHNR, CDR2 FQNEAQ (reference sequence). V was pared by 5 bases and J by 0 bases, with 8 bases of the junction left unmatched. The CDR3 is made up of 16 amino acids. CDR3: CASSPRTGKYQETQYF. In DNA, the CDR3 is TGTGCCAGCAGCCCCCGGACAGGGAAGTACCAAGAGACCCAGTACTTC.

The V gene is TRBV7-9, the J gene TRBJ2-6; D not resolved. With 3 bases removed from V and 0 bases from J, the gap between germline ends came to 9 bases. This CDR3 spans 16 amino acids. Germline V gene data show CDR1 as SEHNR and CDR2 as FQNEAQ (reference sequence). Written as DNA, the CDR3 is TGTGCCAGCAGCTTGAACAGAGCCTCTGGGGCCAACGTCCTGACTTTC. Translated, it gives CASSLNRASGANVLTF.

The chain combines TRBV30 with TRBJ1-5; D uncertain. With 2 bases removed from V and 1 base from J, the gap between germline ends came to 9 bases. CDR3 length: 14 amino acids. Germline-derived CDR1 and CDR2 are GTSNPN and SVGIG (reference sequence). The CDR3, as DNA: TGTGCCTGGAGTTCCTCAGGAAGCAATCAGCCCCAGCATTTT. It encodes CAWSSSGSNQPQHF.

The chain couples TRBV6-5 to TRBJ1-1, with no clear D. Trimming pared 6 bases from V and 11 bases from J, leaving 13 bases between. CDR1 is MNHEY, CDR2 SVGAGI, per germline. The CDR3 covers 11 residues. The CDR3 region is CASSPGKTAFF. The CDR3 DNA reads as TGTGCCAGCAGCCCCGGGAAGACGGCTTTCTTT.

The chain joins TRBV7-9 to TRBJ1-1, with a tentative D call TRBD1 (6 bases). Germline loops: CDR1 SEHNR, CDR2 FQNEAQ (reference sequence). Trimming removed 0 bases at V and 1 base at J, with 12 bases between. The CDR3 has 16 amino acids. The CDR3 DNA follows: TGTGCCAGCAGCTTAGCGCCAGGGGCAGAGAACACTGAAGCTTTCTTT. It translates to CASSLAPGAENTEAFF.

This clone has a handful of counts. The CDR3 here is CASSKNPDRMSTDTQYF. In nucleotides, the CDR3 is TGTGCCAGCAGCAAAAACCCCGACAGGATGAGCACAGATACGCAGTATTTT. This chain connects TRBV7-3 to TRBJ2-3, with a tentative D call TRBD1 (6 bases). The germline V gene has CDR1 SGHTA and CDR2 FQGTGA. Trimming removed 5 bases at V and 0 bases at J, with 18 bases between. This CDR3 is 17 amino acids long. Complete variable domain (other parts from reference TRBV7-3 and TRBJ2-3): GAGVSQTPSNKVTEKGKYVELRCDPISGHTALYWYRQSLGQGPEFLIYFQGTGAADDSGLPNDRFFAVRPEGSVSTLKIQRTERGDSAVYLCASSKNPDRMSTDTQYFGPGTRLTVL.

The chain employs TRBV28 and TRBJ1-1, with D perhaps matching TRBD1 (5 bases). CDR3 size: 13 residues. V was shortened by 8 bases and J by 4 bases, with 14 bases between the two germline ends. Germline V lookup: CDR1 MDHEN, CDR2 SYDVKM. CDR3 sequence: CASSLGGTTEAFF. The DNA of the CDR3 is TGTGCCAGCTCGCTTGGGGGGACCACTGAAGCTTTCTTT.

The chain recombines TRBV28 with TRBJ1-2; TRBD1 matches 9 bases. The germline V gene has CDR1 MDHEN and CDR2 SYDVKM. The CDR3 runs 15 residues. The V segment lost 6 bases and the J segment 5 bases; nucleotides outside the gene matches: 10. CDR3 amino acids: CASRETGGAGYGYTF. The CDR3, as DNA: TGTGCCAGCAGAGAAACAGGGGGCGCTGGGTATGGCTACACCTTC.

The rearrangement joins TRBV27 to TRBJ2-7; TRBD1 matches at 8 bases. Trimming took 3 bases from V and 5 from J; bases not matched to a gene: 3. Per the germline V gene, CDR1 is MNHEY and CDR2 is SMNVEV (reference sequence). The CDR3 runs 13 residues. DNA of the CDR3: TGTGCCAGCAGTTTTGACAGGGGCAACGAGCAGTACTTC. Its protein product is CASSFDRGNEQYF.

The V gene is TRBV6-1, the J gene TRBJ2-5, with TRBD1 matching 7 bases. Germline CDR1 MNHNS, CDR2 SASEGT. The V segment lost 10 bases and the J segment 4 bases; nucleotides outside the gene matches: 6. There are 12 residues in the CDR3. The CDR3 here is CAIQGLGETQYF. CDR3 nucleotide sequence: TGTGCCATACAGGGGTTGGGAGAGACCCAGTACTTC.

This chain links TRBV27 with TRBJ1-6; 7 bases align to TRBD1. With V trimmed by 4 bases and J by 6 bases, 3 bases remained unmatched. This CDR3 comprises 14 residues. The V gene's germline CDR1 is MNHEY and CDR2 SMNVEV (reference sequence). This chain's CDR3 is CASSWRGPNSPLHF. Written as DNA, the CDR3 is TGTGCCAGCAGTTGGAGGGGGCCTAATTCACCCCTCCACTTT.

This clone has only a few counts. This sequence joins TRBV9 and TRBJ2-1; 8 positions agree with TRBD2. CDR1 is SGDLS and CDR2 is YYNGEE in the germline V gene. CDR3 length: 16 residues. Losses at the gene ends were 2 bases for V and 4 bases for J; bases not matched to a gene: 8. Here the CDR3 DNA reads TGTGCCAGCAGCGTGGGGGGACTAGAGAAATACAATGAGCAGTTCTTC. Translated, it gives CASSVGGLEKYNEQFF.

This chain uses TRBV5-4 with TRBJ2-3; TRBD2 might be the D (6 bases). There are 16 residues in the CDR3. Germline CDR1 reads SGHNT; CDR2 reads YYREEE (reference sequence). V shed 10 bases and J shed 0 bases, with 21 bases lying between them. The CDR3, as DNA: TGTGCCCAGCGACCTCCCCGGGAGAAGAGCACAGATACGCAGTATTTT. Its translation is CAQRPPREKSTDTQYF.

V is TRBV4-1 and J is TRBJ2-1; 8 positions match TRBD1. CDR1 and CDR2 (germline): MGHRA, YSYEKL. J was trimmed by 4 bases and V by 7 bases; bases with no gene match: 9. The CDR3 extends over 15 amino acids. CDR3 coding DNA: TGCGCCAGCACCCCGGACAGGGATGTTTACAATGAGCAGTTCTTC. It translates to CASTPDRDVYNEQFF.

The chain employs TRBV4-1 and TRBJ2-1; 12 bases map to TRBD2. V lost 4 bases, J lost 8 bases, and 9 bases stayed unmatched. CDR1 and CDR2 (germline): MGHRA, YSYEKL. The CDR3 runs to 16 residues. The CDR3 coding sequence is TGCGCCAGCAGCCTCGGGACGGGACTAGCGGGCGATGAGCAGTTCTTC. This gives the protein CASSLGTGLAGDEQFF.

The V gene is TRBV4-3, the J gene TRBJ2-7, with 8 bases lining up with TRBD1. V shed 3 bases and J 5 bases; nucleotides not matched to a gene: 9. Germline V gives CDR1 LGHNA, CDR2 YSLEER. There are 15 residues in the CDR3. Here the CDR3 DNA reads TGCGCCAGCAGCCATGGGAGGACAGGGCAGCACGAGCAGTACTTC. Translated: CASSHGRTGQHEQYF.

This chain connects TRBV30 to TRBJ2-3, with 13 bases matching TRBD2. CDR1 GTSNPN and CDR2 SVGIG come from the germline V gene (reference sequence). This CDR3 is built from 14 residues. V lost 1 base and J lost 8; bases outside the gene matches: 3. The CDR3 sequence is CAWSDGTSGVTQYF. For the CDR3, the DNA is TGTGCCTGGAGTGACGGGACTAGCGGGGTTACGCAGTATTTT.

This clone was seen once. This same CDR3 is encoded by further DNA sequences in the sample. The CDR3 nucleotides are TGTGCCAGCATAAGGGACTCGAACACTGAAGCTTTCTTT. It encodes CASIRDSNTEAFF. V gene TRBV28 combines with J gene TRBJ1-1; weak D call: TRBD1 (5 bases). Germline values: CDR1 MDHEN, CDR2 SYDVKM. The CDR3 is 13 residues long. V was clipped by 7 bases and J by 1 base, with 10 bases between them. The entire variable domain, with the rest obtained from reference TRBV28 and TRBJ1-1, is as follows: DVKVTQSSRYLVKRTGEKVFLECVQDMDHENMFWYRQDPGLGLRLIYFSYDVKMKEKGDIPEGYSVSREKKERFSLILESASTNQTSMYLCASIRDSNTEAFFGQGTRLTVV.

The CDR3 DNA reads TGTGCCAGCACCTCATGGGGGGCAACTAATGAAAAACTGTTTTTT. It yields the protein CASTSWGATNEKLFF. The chain recombines TRBV11-2 with TRBJ1-4, with a weak D call TRBD1 (5 bases). The CDR3 has 15 amino acids. The germline V gene has CDR1 SGHAT and CDR2 FQNNGV. Trimming left V 7 bases short and J 0 bases short, with 12 bases between. The full variable domain, rest sourced from reference TRBV11-2 and TRBJ1-4, is EAGVAQSPRYKIIEKRQSVAFWCNPISGHATLYWYQQILGQGPKLLIQFQNNGVVDDSQLPKDRFSAERLKGVDSTLKIQPAKLEDSAVYLCASTSWGATNEKLFFGSGTQLSVL.